Sequencing of this T cell receptor beta chain was carried out in a study of identical twins. Trimming took 1 base from V and 3 from J, leaving 12 bases between them. CDR1 KGHSH and CDR2 LQKENI come from the germline V gene. The CDR3 consists of 15 residues. Only a few counts were recorded for this clonotype. TCRdb processed the 5' RACE reads anew with MiXCR; each CDR3 protein has one entry. This sample has some 790,000 distinct CDR3 sequences, with roughly 18% found just once. The same data also went into a second study, on T cells expressing NK-cell markers.

Sequencing was done on a sample of PBMCs. The receptor was isolated from a woman under 30 in good health. The rearrangement links TRBV18 to TRBJ1-1; D may be TRBD1 (6 bases). CDR3 protein: CASSPLGGRYTEAFF. In DNA form, the CDR3 reads TGTGCCAGCTCACCACTTGGGGGGCGGTACACTGAAGCTTTCTTT.